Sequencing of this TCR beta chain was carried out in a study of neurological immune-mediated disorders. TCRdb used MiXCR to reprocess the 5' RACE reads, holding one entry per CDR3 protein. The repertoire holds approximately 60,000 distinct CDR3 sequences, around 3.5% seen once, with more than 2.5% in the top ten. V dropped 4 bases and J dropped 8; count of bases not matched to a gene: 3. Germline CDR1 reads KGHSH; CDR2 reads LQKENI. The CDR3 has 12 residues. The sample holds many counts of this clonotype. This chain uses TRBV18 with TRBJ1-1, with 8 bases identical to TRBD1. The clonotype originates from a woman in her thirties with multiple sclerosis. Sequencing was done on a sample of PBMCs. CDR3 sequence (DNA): TGTGCCAGCTCACTTCAGGGGGCCGAAGCTTTCTTT. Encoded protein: CASSLQGAEAFF.